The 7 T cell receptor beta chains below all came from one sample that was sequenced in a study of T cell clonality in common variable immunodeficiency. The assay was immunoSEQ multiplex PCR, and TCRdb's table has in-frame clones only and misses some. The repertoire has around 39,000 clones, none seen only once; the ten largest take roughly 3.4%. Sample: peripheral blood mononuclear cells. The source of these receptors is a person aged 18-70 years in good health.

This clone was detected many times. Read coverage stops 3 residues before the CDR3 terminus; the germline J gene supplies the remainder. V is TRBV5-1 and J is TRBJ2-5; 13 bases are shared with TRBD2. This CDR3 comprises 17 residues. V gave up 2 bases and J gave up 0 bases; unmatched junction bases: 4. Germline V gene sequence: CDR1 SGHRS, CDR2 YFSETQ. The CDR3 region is CASSFGLAGAYQETQYF. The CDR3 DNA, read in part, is TGCGCCAGCAGCTTCGGACTAGCGGGGGCCTACCAAGAGACC.

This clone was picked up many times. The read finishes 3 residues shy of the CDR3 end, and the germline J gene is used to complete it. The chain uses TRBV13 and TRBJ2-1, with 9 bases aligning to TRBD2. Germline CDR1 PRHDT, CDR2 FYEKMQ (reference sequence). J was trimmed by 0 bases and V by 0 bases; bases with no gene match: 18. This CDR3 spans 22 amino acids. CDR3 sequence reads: CASSLGVSLAGQAGGSYNEQFF. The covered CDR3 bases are TGTGCCAGCAGCTTAGGCGTATCACTAGCGGGCCAAGCGGGTGGCTCCTACAATGAG. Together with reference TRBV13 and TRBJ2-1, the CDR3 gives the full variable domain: AAGVIQSPRHLIKEKRETATLKCYPIPRHDTVYWYQQGPGQDPQFLISFYEKMQSDKGSIPDRFSAQQFSDYHSELNMSSLELGDSALYFCASSLGVSLAGQAGGSYNEQFFGPGTRLTVL.

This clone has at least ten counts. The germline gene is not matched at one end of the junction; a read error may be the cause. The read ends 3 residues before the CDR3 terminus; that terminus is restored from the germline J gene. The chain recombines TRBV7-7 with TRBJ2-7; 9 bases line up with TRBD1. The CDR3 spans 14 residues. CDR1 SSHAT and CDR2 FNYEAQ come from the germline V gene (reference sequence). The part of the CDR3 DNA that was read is TGTGCTAGCAGCTTAGGGACAGGGAGTTACGAG. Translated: CASSLGTGSYE. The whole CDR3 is CASSLGTGSYEQYF.

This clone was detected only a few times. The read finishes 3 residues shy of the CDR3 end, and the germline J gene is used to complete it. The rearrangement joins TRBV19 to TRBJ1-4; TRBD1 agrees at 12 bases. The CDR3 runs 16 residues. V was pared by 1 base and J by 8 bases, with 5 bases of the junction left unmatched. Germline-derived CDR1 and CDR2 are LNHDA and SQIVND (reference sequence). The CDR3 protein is CASSIGPGQGAEKLFF. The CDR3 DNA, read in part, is TGTGCCAGTAGTATAGGCCCGGGACAGGGGGCGGAAAAA.

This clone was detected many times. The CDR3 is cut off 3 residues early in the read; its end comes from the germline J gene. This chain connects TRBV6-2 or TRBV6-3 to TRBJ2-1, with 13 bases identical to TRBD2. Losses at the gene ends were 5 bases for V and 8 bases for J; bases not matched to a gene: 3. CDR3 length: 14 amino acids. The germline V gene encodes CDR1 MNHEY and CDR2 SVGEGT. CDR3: CASSRTSGSDEQFF. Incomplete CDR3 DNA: TGTGCCAGCAGTCGGACTAGCGGGAGTGATGAG.

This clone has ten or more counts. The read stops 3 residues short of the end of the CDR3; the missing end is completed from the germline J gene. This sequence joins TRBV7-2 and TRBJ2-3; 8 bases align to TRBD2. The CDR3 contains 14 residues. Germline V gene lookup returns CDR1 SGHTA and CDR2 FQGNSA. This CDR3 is CASSSGLARETQYF. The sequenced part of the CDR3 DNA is TGTGCCAGCAGCTCAGGACTAGCTCGAGAGACG.

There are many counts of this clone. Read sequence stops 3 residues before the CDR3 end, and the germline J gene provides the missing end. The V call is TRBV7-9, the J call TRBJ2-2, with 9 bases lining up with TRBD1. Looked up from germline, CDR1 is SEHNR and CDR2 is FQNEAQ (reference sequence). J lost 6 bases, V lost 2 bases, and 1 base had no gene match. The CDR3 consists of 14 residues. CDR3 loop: CASSLYRGPGELFF. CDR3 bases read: TGTGCCAGCAGCTTATACAGGGGGCCCGGGGAG.